The next 6 T cell receptor beta chains were all read from a single sample in a study of T cells after yellow fever vaccination. TCRdb fed the 5' RACE reads into MiXCR, producing one record per CDR3 protein. The repertoire holds over 200,000 distinct CDR3 sequences, over 6.5% seen once, with about 1% in the top ten. Here the sequenced sample was CD4+ T cells sorted from PBMCs, taken on the day of the yellow fever booster vaccination. The receptor set was obtained from a man aged 25 to 40 who received the YFV17D yellow fever vaccine.

This clonotype was seen more than once but under ten times. The V call is TRBV29-1, the J call TRBJ1-1, with D hard to call. With 6 bases removed from V and 11 bases from J, the gap between germline ends came to 13 bases. This CDR3 contains 10 residues. Germline V CDR1 and CDR2: SQVTM, ANQGSEA. CDR3 nucleotide sequence: TGCAGCGTCGAGGCCGTGACGGCTTTCTTT. Translating it yields CSVEAVTAFF.

This clonotype has a count of ten or more. In DNA form, the CDR3 reads TGTGCCAGCGGGAGGGAGGCTTACAATGAGCAGTTCTTC. This encodes CASGREAYNEQFF. The rearrangement joins TRBV7-9 to TRBJ2-1; TRBD2 agrees at 7 bases. Germline V gene lookup returns CDR1 SEHNR and CDR2 FQNEAQ (reference sequence). The CDR3 length is 13 residues. The junction had 5 bases not matched to a gene; V was cut back by 8 bases and J by 4 bases.

This clonotype came up many times. V is TRBV7-2 and J is TRBJ2-3; TRBD2 is a possible D gene (5 bases). V gave up 4 bases and J gave up 4 bases, with 21 bases separating them. This CDR3 is 17 amino acids long. Germline-derived CDR1 and CDR2 are SGHTA and FQGNSA. The DNA for the CDR3 is TGTGCCAGCAGCTCGCGGGCGGTAGGGCTAGCACCAGATACGCAGTATTTT. The encoded protein is CASSSRAVGLAPDTQYF. Based on the CDR3 plus reference TRBV7-2 and TRBJ2-3, the full variable domain is GAGVSQSPSNKVTEKGKDVELRCDPISGHTALYWYRQSLGQGLEFLIYFQGNSAPDKSGLPSDRFSAERTGGSVSTLTIQRTQQEDSAVYLCASSSRAVGLAPDTQYFGPGTRLTVL.

V is TRBV7-9 and J is TRBJ1-1; maybe TRBD1 (5 bases). CDR1 SEHNR and CDR2 FQNEAQ come from the germline V gene (reference sequence). V lost 7 bases, J lost 7 bases, and 10 bases lay in between. This CDR3 is 11 amino acids long. CDR3 in DNA: TGTGCCAGCACTAGGCAGGGTGAAGCTTTCTTT. It specifies CASTRQGEAFF.

The chain carries TRBV6-4 and TRBJ1-1; 9 nucleotides align to TRBD1. Unmatched junction bases numbered 10, after V lost 0 bases and J lost 5 bases. The CDR3 is 17 amino acids. Per germline, CDR1 MRHNA and CDR2 SNTAGT. CDR3 in amino acids: CASSDSERDREETEAFF. The CDR3 DNA is TGTGCCAGCAGTGACTCCGAAAGGGACAGGGAAGAGACTGAAGCTTTCTTT.

This sequence joins TRBV10-2 and TRBJ2-7; 8 bases match TRBD2. CDR1 is WSHSY and CDR2 is SAAADI in the germline V gene. CDR3 size: 14 residues. The V and J ends lost 6 bases and 4 bases, in that order; junction bases with no gene match: 8. The CDR3 is CASRGSGRAYEQYF. The DNA of the CDR3 is TGCGCCAGCAGAGGAAGCGGGAGAGCGTACGAGCAGTACTTC.